Below are 27 T cell receptor beta chains sequenced from a single sample in a study of OX40 agonist ivuxolimab in advanced cancers. Data came from immunoSEQ multiplex PCR; TCRdb stores just in-frame clones and leaves some out. The sample includes roughly 48,000 clones, approximately 82% seen only once; the top ten take 2.6%. The specimen comprised CD4+ or CD8+ T cells sorted from blood, sampled in a trial of the OX40 agonist ivuxolimab. The receptors were gathered from an adult with an advanced solid tumor such as melanoma, head and neck, liver or kidney cancer.

The gene calls are TRBV27 and TRBJ1-5; possibly TRBD1 for D (6 bases). Trimming left V 6 bases short and J 7 bases short, with 22 bases between. The CDR3 is 16 amino acids. The V gene's germline CDR1 is MNHEY and CDR2 SMNVEV (reference sequence). CDR3 sequence reads: CASRLGRGGGGQPQHF. The DNA of the CDR3 is TGTGCCAGCAGGTTGGGTCGGGGGGGCGGGGGGCAGCCCCAGCATTTT.

This chain links TRBV27 with TRBJ1-4; D gene uncertain. Deletions cut 2 bases from V and 4 bases from J, with 8 bases between. Per the germline V gene, CDR1 is MNHEY and CDR2 is SMNVEV (reference sequence). The CDR3 runs 14 residues. The CDR3 DNA is TGTGCCAGCAGTTTACGACCGTTTAATGAAAAACTGTTTTTT. Translating it yields CASSLRPFNEKLFF.

This chain uses TRBV29-1 with TRBJ2-7; possibly TRBD1 or TRBD2 for D (5 bases each). V lost 2 bases to trimming and J lost 2 bases, with 13 bases between them. From germline, CDR1 is SQVTM and CDR2 ANQGSEA. CDR3 length: 14 amino acids. DNA of the CDR3: TGCAGCGTTGAATTAGTGGGGACCCCCTACGAGCAGTACTTC. This sequence encodes CSVELVGTPYEQYF.

This rearrangement joins TRBV6-6 to TRBJ2-5, with D unclear. Gene TRBJ2-7 matches the end of the DNA better, so the J call may be wrong. Germline-derived CDR1 and CDR2 are MNHNY and SVGAGI (reference sequence). This CDR3 spans 11 amino acids. CDR3 region: CASSPDYEQYF. The CDR3 DNA sequence: TGTGCCAGCAGCCCCGACTACGAGCAGTACTTC.

This clone has a single count. The chain uses TRBV5-6 and TRBJ2-7; TRBD1 matches at 7 bases. The CDR3 has 15 residues. The J segment lost 3 bases and the V segment lost 0 bases, leaving 6 bases of the junction unmatched. The germline V gene encodes CDR1 SGHDT and CDR2 YYEEEE. The CDR3 coding sequence is TGTGCCAGCAGCTTGGTTGGGACAGTCATCTACGAGCAGTACTTC. Its protein is CASSLVGTVIYEQYF. Based on the CDR3 plus reference TRBV5-6 and TRBJ2-7, the full variable domain is DAGVTQSPTHLIKTRGQQVTLRCSPKSGHDTVSWYQQALGQGPQFIFQYYEEEERQRGNFPDRFSGHQFPNYSSELNVNALLLGDSALYLCASSLVGTVIYEQYFGPGTRLTVT.

This chain uses TRBV5-1 with TRBJ1-6; D is unresolved. The CDR3 runs 15 residues. Germline CDR1 SGHRS, CDR2 YFSETQ. V was shortened by 0 bases and J by 10 bases, with 14 bases between the two germline ends. CDR3 coding DNA: TGCGCCAGCAGCTTGGTAGCGACCCGGGAGTCACCCCTCCACTTT. The encoded protein is CASSLVATRESPLHF.

The chain joins TRBV7-9 to TRBJ1-1; D is ambiguous. CDR3 length equals 15 residues. V was trimmed by 0 bases and J by 2 bases, leaving 10 bases between them. Germline V gene lookup returns CDR1 SEHNR and CDR2 FQNEAQ (reference sequence). Written as DNA, the CDR3 is TGTGCCAGCAGCTTAGCTCAGGTTTTAAACACTGAAGCTTTCTTT. Its translation: CASSLAQVLNTEAFF.

CDR3 sequence (DNA): TGTGCCAGTAGTATCTTGGCGGGCTACGAGCAGTACTTC. This encodes CASSILAGYEQYF. The chain employs TRBV19 and TRBJ2-5, with a tentative D call TRBD2 (5 bases). The end of the DNA is better explained by TRBJ2-7, so the J call may be wrong. Germline V gene data show CDR1 as LNHDA and CDR2 as SQIVND (reference sequence). This CDR3 comprises 13 residues.

CDR3 loop: CASSPTDRVAGYGYTF. DNA for the CDR3: TGTGCCAGCTCACCCACTGACAGGGTAGCCGGATATGGCTACACCTTC. This chain joins TRBV18 and TRBJ1-2, with 7 positions matching TRBD1. This CDR3 spans 16 amino acids. Trimming at V came to 3 bases and at J to 5 bases, leaving 12 bases not matched to a gene. CDR1 is KGHSH and CDR2 is LQKENI in the germline V gene.

V is TRBV7-1 and J is TRBJ1-5; no firm D call. TRBV7-1 is an open reading frame, and its role is uncertain. CDR3 length: 15 residues. V lost 3 bases and J 3 bases, leaving 12 bases between the germline ends. The CDR3 loop is CASSSTDGYNQPQHF. The CDR3, as DNA: TGTGCCAGCAGCTCCACCGATGGGTACAATCAGCCCCAGCATTTT.

The chain combines TRBV9 with TRBJ1-3; D unresolved. CDR1 and CDR2 (germline): SGDLS, YYNGEE. This CDR3 spans 16 amino acids. Trimming took off 0 bases at V and 2 bases at J, with 12 bases between the two ends. The DNA of the CDR3 is TGTGCCAGCAGCGTAGGTAACCCAGGCCCTGGAAACACCATATATTTT. Amino acid sequence: CASSVGNPGPGNTIYF.

This sequence joins TRBV11-3 and TRBJ2-7, with 7 nucleotides matching TRBD1. V trimming: 5 bases; J trimming: 0 bases; junction bases outside the gene matches: 7. Per the germline V gene, CDR1 is SGHNT and CDR2 is YENEEA. This CDR3 contains 15 residues. This CDR3 is CASSNDRDNSYEQYF. The CDR3 nucleotides read TGTGCCAGCAGCAACGACAGGGACAACTCCTACGAGCAGTACTTC.

This clone was found a few times. The chain carries TRBV5-5 and TRBJ1-1, with 10 positions matching TRBD1. V lost 3 bases, J lost 3 bases, and 5 bases stayed unmatched. This CDR3 spans 15 amino acids. CDR1 and CDR2 from the germline V gene are SGHKS and YYEKEE (reference sequence). In DNA, the CDR3 is TGTGCCAGCAGCTGGGGGGACAGGGGTTACACTGAAGCTTTCTTT. This translates into CASSWGDRGYTEAFF.

The genes are TRBV5-8 and TRBJ1-5, with unresolved D. CDR1 is SGHTS, CDR2 YDEGEE, per germline. V dropped 0 bases and J dropped 7 bases, with 8 bases sitting between them. The CDR3 covers 13 residues. CDR3 sequence reads: CASSLERMQPQHF. CDR3 bases: TGTGCCAGCAGCTTGGAGCGGATGCAGCCCCAGCATTTT.

The rearrangement uses TRBV28 and TRBJ2-7; no clear D gene. Germline V gene data show CDR1 as MDHEN and CDR2 as SYDVKM. The CDR3 spans 11 residues. V dropped 10 bases and J dropped 2 bases, with 9 bases sitting between them. In DNA, the CDR3 is TGTGCCACCGACACAGCCTACGAGCAGTACTTC. Translation: CATDTAYEQYF.

V is TRBV5-1 and J is TRBJ2-3; 13 bases line up with TRBD2. Germline values: CDR1 SGHRS, CDR2 YFSETQ. The CDR3 contains 15 residues. Trimming took 4 bases from V and 3 from J; bases not matched to a gene: 2. CDR3: CASSTSGRGTDTQYF. CDR3 sequence (DNA): TGCGCCAGCAGCACTAGCGGGAGGGGGACAGATACGCAGTATTTT.

V is TRBV18 and J is TRBJ1-1, with D unresolved. Germline values: CDR1 KGHSH, CDR2 LQKENI. The CDR3 runs 13 residues. The V end lost 3 bases, the J end lost 5 bases, and 10 bases lay between the germline ends. The CDR3 DNA is TGTGCCAGCTCACCTCCAGATGGGACTGAAGCTTTCTTT. It yields the protein CASSPPDGTEAFF.

V and J are TRBV5-4 and TRBJ2-3; 10 bases align to TRBD2. Germline assignment: CDR1 SGHNT and CDR2 YYREEE (reference sequence). This CDR3 has 17 residues. V lost 3 bases to trimming and J lost 5 bases; unmatched junction nucleotides: 12. The CDR3 reads CASSSSPAGGQGDTQYF. CDR3 nucleotides: TGTGCCAGCAGCTCCTCTCCAGCGGGGGGGCAAGGAGATACGCAGTATTTT.

The gene calls are TRBV5-1 and TRBJ2-3; 9 nucleotides align to TRBD2. The germline gives CDR1 SGHRS, CDR2 YFSETQ. Trimming cost V 4 bases and J 0 bases; bases outside gene matches: 18. The CDR3 is made up of 20 amino acids. This chain's CDR3 is CASSSASRGGGVISTDTQYF. The CDR3 nucleotides read TGCGCCAGCAGCAGCGCCTCCCGGGGCGGGGGGGTAATTAGCACAGATACGCAGTATTTT.

The sample holds one count of this clone. The CDR3 nucleotides read TGTGCCAGCGGCGTTAGCGGGGGTGCAGATACGCAGTATTTT. This translates into CASGVSGGADTQYF. This chain joins TRBV7-2 and TRBJ2-3; TRBD2 aligns across 9 bases. CDR1 and CDR2 from the germline V gene are SGHTA and FQGNSA. The CDR3 length is 14 residues. Trimming removed 8 bases from V and 4 bases from J; junction bases left unmatched: 7.

This chain connects TRBV10-3 to TRBJ1-6; D may be TRBD1 (5 bases). The CDR3 length is 15 residues. The germline CDR1 and CDR2 sequences are ENHRY and SYGVKD. Trimming pared 3 bases from V and 9 bases from J, leaving 15 bases between. For the CDR3, the DNA is TGTGCCATCAGTGATCCCCGCGGACAACCTTCACCCCTCCACTTT. Translated: CAISDPRGQPSPLHF.

The chain employs TRBV4-2 and TRBJ2-3; D might be TRBD2 (6 bases). Germline-derived CDR1 and CDR2 are LGHNA and YNFKEQ. V gave up 4 bases and J gave up 4 bases, with 24 bases separating them. The CDR3 loop spans 18 amino acids. The CDR3 nucleotides read TGTGCCAGCAGCCCTAAATACCGTTCTAGCGCCGGGGCAGATACGCAGTATTTT. It translates to CASSPKYRSSAGADTQYF.

CDR3 protein: CASSEGLAGGLVNEQFF. CDR3 DNA sequence: TGTGCCAGCAGTGAAGGGTTAGCGGGAGGTCTTGTCAATGAGCAGTTCTTC. The chain joins TRBV2 to TRBJ2-1; TRBD2 matches at 10 bases. With 1 base clipped from V and 6 bases from J, the junction kept 9 bases outside the gene matches. The germline CDR1 and CDR2 sequences are SNHLY and FYNNEI. The CDR3 has 17 residues. Complete variable domain (other parts from reference TRBV2 and TRBJ2-1): EPEVTQTPSHQVTQMGQEVILRCVPISNHLYFYWYRQILGQKVEFLVSFYNNEISEKSEIFDDQFSVERPDGSNFTLKIRSTKLEDSAMYFCASSEGLAGGLVNEQFFGPGTRLTVL.

V is TRBV19 and J is TRBJ1-4; D is uncertain. Germline values: CDR1 LNHDA, CDR2 SQIVND (reference sequence). The CDR3 runs to 16 residues. The V end lost 4 bases, the J end lost 1 base, and 13 bases lay between the germline ends. CDR3 protein: CASSNPRGGTNEKLFF. The CDR3 DNA follows: TGTGCCAGTAGTAACCCTCGGGGAGGAACTAATGAAAAACTGTTTTTT.

The chain has TRBV5-6 and TRBJ1-1; no clear D. Trimming shortened V by 0 bases and J by 4 bases, and 4 bases separated the two germline ends. The CDR3 contains 12 residues. The germline V gene encodes CDR1 SGHDT and CDR2 YYEEEE. DNA of the CDR3: TGTGCCAGCAGCTTGGTGGGCACTGAAGCTTTCTTT. It encodes CASSLVGTEAFF.

The CDR3 here is CASSLGTSGGVELFF. CDR3 nucleotides: TGTGCCAGCAGCTTGGGGACCAGCGGGGGGGTGGAGCTGTTTTTT. The J gene is TRBJ2-2, the V gene TRBV5-4; 10 bases agree with TRBD2. The V gene's germline CDR1 is SGHNT and CDR2 YYREEE (reference sequence). Trimming removed 0 bases from V and 10 bases from J; junction bases left unmatched: 6. The length of the CDR3 is 15 residues.

The chain carries TRBV4-3 and TRBJ2-2, with D possibly being TRBD1 (5 bases). The CDR3 runs to 15 residues. Trimming removed 4 bases at V and 7 bases at J, with 16 bases between. Germline CDR1 is LGHNA and CDR2 is YSLEER. In nucleotides, the CDR3 is TGCGCCAGCAGCCTAGTCGACAGTTCGGGCGGGGAGCTGTTTTTT. It specifies CASSLVDSSGGELFF.